The 18 T cell receptor beta chains below all came from one sample that was sequenced in a study of T cell responses to AZD1222 COVID-19 vaccine (dated by TCRdb to the early 2020s). The library came from the immunoSEQ multiplex PCR assay. Sourced from immuneACCESS, this table was stored by TCRdb with only in-frame sequences that have V and J called. A share of the clones is absent; for the studies checked, an unresolved V gene accounts for under half, and the remainder has no known explanation. Here the sample has approximately 89,000 clones; roughly 90% occur a single time. 2.5% to 3% of the sample goes to the ten largest clones. The intended sense of this specimen's time point label: baseline before first vaccination. Source: peripheral blood, taken on day 0 of AZD1222 vaccination. These receptors were obtained from an adult in good health.

The rearrangement links TRBV5-1 to TRBJ1-3, with D possibly being TRBD1 (5 bases). V dropped 4 bases and J dropped 3 bases, with 11 bases sitting between them. The V gene's germline CDR1 is SGHRS and CDR2 YFSETQ. The CDR3 is 14 residues long. The CDR3 here is CASSTGGYGNTIYF. The DNA of the CDR3 is TGCGCCAGCAGCACCGGGGGATATGGAAACACCATATATTTT.

The V call is TRBV5-4, the J call TRBJ1-2; D gene ambiguous. The CDR3 runs 11 residues. Germline lookup yields CDR1 SGHNT and CDR2 YYREEE (reference sequence). V was clipped by 5 bases and J by 12 bases, with 14 bases between them. The CDR3 DNA follows: TGTGCCAGCAGGGGCCAGGTGGAGGACACCTTC. Its protein is CASRGQVEDTF. Full variable domain (remainder filled in from reference TRBV5-4 and TRBJ1-2): ETGVTQSPTHLIKTRGQQVTLRCSSQSGHNTVSWYQQALGQGPQFIFQYYREEENGRGNFPPRFSGLQFPNYSSELNVNALELDDSALYLCASRGQVEDTFGSGTRLTVV.

V gene TRBV27 combines with J gene TRBJ1-4; no firm D call. Trimming took off 2 bases at V and 7 bases at J, with 5 bases between the two ends. Per germline, CDR1 MNHEY and CDR2 SMNVEV (reference sequence). This CDR3 comprises 12 residues. CDR3 DNA sequence: TGTGCCAGCAGTTTACCTGGTGAAAAACTGTTTTTT. Its protein is CASSLPGEKLFF.

V gene TRBV3-1 (or the pseudogene TRBV3-2) combines with J gene TRBJ2-2; no firm D call. From germline, CDR1 is LGHDT and CDR2 YNNKEL (reference sequence). V lost 4 bases and J 6 bases, leaving 18 bases between the germline ends. This CDR3 comprises 16 residues. CDR3 region: CASSLRLTSQAGELFF. CDR3 coding DNA: TGTGCCAGCAGCCTACGTTTAACAAGTCAGGCCGGGGAGCTGTTTTTT.

The rearrangement joins TRBV12-3 or TRBV12-4 to TRBJ2-7; D is tentatively TRBD1 or TRBD2 (5 bases each). The V and J ends lost 4 bases and 6 bases respectively, with 10 bases between them. The CDR3 totals 12 residues. The CDR3 nucleotides are TGTGCCAGCAGTTGGGACGGTCTCGAGCAGTACTTC. Translation: CASSWDGLEQYF.

V usage is TRBV11-2 and J usage is TRBJ2-1; 11 nucleotides line up with TRBD1. The V segment lost 0 bases and the J segment 2 bases; nucleotides outside the gene matches: 3. The CDR3 runs 17 residues. Germline V CDR1 and CDR2: SGHAT, FQNNGV. The CDR3 DNA reads as TGTGCCAGCAGCTTAGAGCCGGGACAGGGGGCCTACAATGAGCAGTTCTTC. Residues: CASSLEPGQGAYNEQFF.

This chain joins TRBV18 and TRBJ1-4, with TRBD1 matching over 9 bases. The CDR3 sequence is 16 residues long. The germline V gene encodes CDR1 KGHSH and CDR2 LQKENI. The trim removed 4 bases at V and 4 bases at J, leaving 7 bases unmatched. CDR3 amino acids: CASSQRPGQGNEKLFF. The DNA for the CDR3 is TGTGCCAGCTCACAACGGCCGGGACAGGGTAATGAAAAACTGTTTTTT. Full variable domain (outside the CDR3, taken from reference TRBV18 and TRBJ1-4): NAGVMQNPRHLVRRRGQEARLRCSPMKGHSHVYWYRQLPEEGLKFMVYLQKENIIDESGMPKERFSAEFPKEGPSILRIQQVVRGDSAAYFCASSQRPGQGNEKLFFGSGTQLSVL.

The CDR3 is CASSKGLHGYTF. CDR3 nucleotides: TGTGCCAGCAGCAAGGGTCTTCATGGCTACACCTTC. The V gene is TRBV6-5, the J gene TRBJ1-2; D call uncertain. Trimming took 6 bases from V and 6 from J, leaving 11 bases between them. CDR3 size: 12 residues. Germline CDR1 is MNHEY and CDR2 is SVGAGI.

The chain couples TRBV6-5 to TRBJ2-3, with TRBD1 matching over 9 bases. This CDR3 region has 15 residues. The germline CDR1 and CDR2 sequences are MNHEY and SVGAGI. V dropped 4 bases and J dropped 1; count of bases not matched to a gene: 3. CDR3 sequence: CASSLDRGGTDTQYF. The CDR3, as DNA: TGTGCCAGCAGTTTAGACAGGGGGGGCACAGATACGCAGTATTTT.

In this sample, this clone turned up once. This chain uses TRBV23-1 with TRBJ1-1; D not certain. TRBV23-1 is treated as an ORF (open reading frame) with a function not yet certain. Trimming removed 0 bases at V and 1 base at J, with 9 bases between. The CDR3 has 15 residues. As DNA, the CDR3 is TGCGCCAGCAGTCAATCGGGCGGGCAGAACACTGAAGCTTTCTTT. Its translation: CASSQSGGQNTEAFF.

The sample holds a few counts of this clone. The CDR3 DNA sequence: TGTGCCAGCAGCCGCGGGACAGGAACGAGCTCCTACGAGCAGTACTTC. This gives the protein CASSRGTGTSSYEQYF. The chain employs TRBV3-1 (or the pseudogene TRBV3-2) and TRBJ2-7, with TRBD1 matching over 8 bases. Germline V lookup: CDR1 LGHDT, CDR2 YNNKEL (reference sequence). Trimming removed 4 bases from V and 0 bases from J; junction bases left unmatched: 8. CDR3 length equals 16 residues.

This clone was seen a few times. This chain connects TRBV9 to TRBJ1-6; D is ambiguous. CDR3 size: 16 residues. Looked up from germline, CDR1 is SGDLS and CDR2 is YYNGEE. V lost 4 bases to trimming and J lost 8 bases, with 19 bases between them. CDR3 in amino acids: CASSSQTGQGHSPLHF. CDR3 nucleotides: TGTGCCAGCAGCTCACAGACCGGGCAAGGGCATTCACCCCTCCACTTT.

The genes are TRBV27 and TRBJ1-5; a weak D match, TRBD1 (6 bases). The V end was cut by 2 bases, the J end by 0 bases, with 20 bases between. Germline values: CDR1 MNHEY, CDR2 SMNVEV (reference sequence). The CDR3 totals 19 residues. CDR3 DNA: TGTGCCAGCAGTTTAAAAATGTGGGGGGCCTCTTATAGCAATCAGCCCCAGCATTTT. This codes for CASSLKMWGASYSNQPQHF.

This clone is a singleton in its sample. This CDR3 reads CASSTPRQSRDEQYF. The CDR3 region has the DNA TGCGCCAGCAGCACCCCTCGACAAAGCCGAGACGAGCAGTACTTC. The chain couples TRBV5-1 to TRBJ2-7; D is unclear. Looked up from germline, CDR1 is SGHRS and CDR2 is YFSETQ. The CDR3 runs 15 residues. Trimming took off 4 bases at V and 5 bases at J, with 19 bases between the two ends.

This chain links TRBV19 with TRBJ2-7; D gene unclear. The length of the CDR3 is 14 residues. Germline V gene data show CDR1 as LNHDA and CDR2 as SQIVND (reference sequence). V dropped 5 bases and J dropped 0 bases, with 11 bases sitting between them. In DNA form, the CDR3 reads TGTGCCAGTAGTCCCACTTTCAGCTCCTACGAGCAGTACTTC. This gives the protein CASSPTFSSYEQYF. Filled out from reference TRBV19 and TRBJ2-7, the complete variable domain reads DGGITQSPKYLFRKEGQNVTLSCEQNLNHDAMYWYRQDPGQGLRLIYYSQIVNDFQKGDIAEGYSVSREKKESFPLTVTSAQKNPTAFYLCASSPTFSSYEQYFGPGTRLTVT.

This sequence joins TRBV4-3 and TRBJ1-3; no reliable D call. V was pared by 1 base and J by 5 bases, with 6 bases between. Germline CDR1 is LGHNA and CDR2 is YSLEER. The CDR3 extends over 13 amino acids. The chain's CDR3 is CASSQGTRNTIYF. The CDR3 DNA follows: TGCGCCAGCAGCCAAGGTACCCGAAACACCATATATTTT.

The J gene is TRBJ1-3, the V gene TRBV11-2; D ambiguous. Trimming removed 4 bases from V and 1 base from J, with 8 bases in between. CDR3 length: 14 residues. Per germline, CDR1 SGHAT and CDR2 FQNNGV. CDR3 nucleotides: TGTGCCAGCAGCTATGACGCATCTGGAAACACCATATATTTT. Protein sequence: CASSYDASGNTIYF.

The chain employs TRBV24-1 and TRBJ1-4, with a tentative D call TRBD1 (5 bases). This CDR3 region has 13 residues. V lost 5 bases and J lost 7, with 10 bases in between. The germline gives CDR1 KGHDR, CDR2 SFDVKD. CDR3 nucleotide sequence: TGTGCCACCAGTGGTCAGGGAAGTGAAAAACTGTTTTTT. This encodes CATSGQGSEKLFF.